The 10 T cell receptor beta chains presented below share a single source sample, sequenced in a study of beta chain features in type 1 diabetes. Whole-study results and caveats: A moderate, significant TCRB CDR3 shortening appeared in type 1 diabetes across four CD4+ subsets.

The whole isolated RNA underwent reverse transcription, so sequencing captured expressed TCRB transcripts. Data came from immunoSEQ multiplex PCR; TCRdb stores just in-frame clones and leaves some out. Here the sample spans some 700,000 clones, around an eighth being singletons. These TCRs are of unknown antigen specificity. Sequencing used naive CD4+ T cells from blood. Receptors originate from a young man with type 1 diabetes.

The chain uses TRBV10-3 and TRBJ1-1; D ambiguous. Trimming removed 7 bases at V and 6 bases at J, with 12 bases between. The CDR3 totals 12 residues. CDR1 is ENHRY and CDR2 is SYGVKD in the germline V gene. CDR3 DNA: TGTGCCATCACAAGCGGTATGGCTGAAGCTTTCTTT. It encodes CAITSGMAEAFF.

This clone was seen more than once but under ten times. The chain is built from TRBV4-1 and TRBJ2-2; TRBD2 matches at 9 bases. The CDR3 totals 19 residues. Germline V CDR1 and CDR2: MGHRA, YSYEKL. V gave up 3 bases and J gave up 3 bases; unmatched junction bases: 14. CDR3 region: CASSQTRGRIAGDTGELFF. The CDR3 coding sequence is TGCGCCAGCAGCCAGACTCGTGGAAGGATAGCGGGGGACACCGGGGAGCTGTTTTTT.

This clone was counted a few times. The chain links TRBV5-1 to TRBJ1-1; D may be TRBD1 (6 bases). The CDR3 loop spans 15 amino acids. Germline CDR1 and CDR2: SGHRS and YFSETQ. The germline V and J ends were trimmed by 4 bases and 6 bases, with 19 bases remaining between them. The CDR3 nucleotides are TGCGCCAGCAGCCCGACCAGGGGTGAGTTGGCTGAAGCTTTCTTT. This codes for CASSPTRGELAEAFF.

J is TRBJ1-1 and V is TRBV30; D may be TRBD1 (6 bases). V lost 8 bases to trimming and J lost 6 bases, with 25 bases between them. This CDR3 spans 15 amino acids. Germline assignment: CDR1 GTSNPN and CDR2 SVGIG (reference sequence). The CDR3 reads CAGTRGEGRKAEAFF. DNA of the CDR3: TGTGCCGGGACGAGGGGGGAGGGGAGAAAGGCTGAAGCTTTCTTT.

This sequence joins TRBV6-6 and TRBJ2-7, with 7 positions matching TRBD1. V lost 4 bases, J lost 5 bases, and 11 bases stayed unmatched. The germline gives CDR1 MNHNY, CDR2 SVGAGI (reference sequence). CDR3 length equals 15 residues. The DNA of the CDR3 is TGTGCCAGCAGTTCTCCAGAGACAGGGTACCACGAGCAGTACTTC. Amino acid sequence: CASSSPETGYHEQYF.

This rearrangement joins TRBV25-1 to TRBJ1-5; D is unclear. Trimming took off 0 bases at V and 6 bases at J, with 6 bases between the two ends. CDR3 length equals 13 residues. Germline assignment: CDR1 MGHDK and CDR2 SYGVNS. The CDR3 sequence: CASSEYGFQPQHF. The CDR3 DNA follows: TGTGCCAGCAGTGAATATGGGTTTCAGCCCCAGCATTTT.

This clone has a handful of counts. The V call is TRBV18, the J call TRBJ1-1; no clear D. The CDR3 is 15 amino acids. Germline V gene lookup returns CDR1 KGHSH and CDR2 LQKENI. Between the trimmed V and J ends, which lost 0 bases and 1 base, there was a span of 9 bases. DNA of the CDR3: TGTGCCAGCTCACCACCGAGAGCGGGGAACACTGAAGCTTTCTTT. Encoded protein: CASSPPRAGNTEAFF.

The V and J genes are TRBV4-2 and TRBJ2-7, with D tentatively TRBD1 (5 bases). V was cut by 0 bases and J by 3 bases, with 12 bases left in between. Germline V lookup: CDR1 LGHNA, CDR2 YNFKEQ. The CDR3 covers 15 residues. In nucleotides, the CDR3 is TGTGCCAGCAGCCAAGATCGACAGCCTTTCTACGAGCAGTACTTC. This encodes CASSQDRQPFYEQYF.

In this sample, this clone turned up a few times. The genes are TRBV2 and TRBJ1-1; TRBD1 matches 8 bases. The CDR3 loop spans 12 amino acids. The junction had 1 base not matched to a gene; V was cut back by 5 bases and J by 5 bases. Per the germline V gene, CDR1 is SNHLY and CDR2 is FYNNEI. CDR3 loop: CASSRQGTEAFF. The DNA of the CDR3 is TGTGCCAGCAGTCGACAGGGGACTGAAGCTTTCTTT.

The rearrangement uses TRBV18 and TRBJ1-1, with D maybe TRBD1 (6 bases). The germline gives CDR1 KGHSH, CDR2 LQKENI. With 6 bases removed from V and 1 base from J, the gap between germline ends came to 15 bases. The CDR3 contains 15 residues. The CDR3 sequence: CASSRTAGANTEAFF. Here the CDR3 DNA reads TGTGCCAGCTCCCGGACAGCGGGAGCGAACACTGAAGCTTTCTTT.